Below are 26 T cell receptor beta chains sequenced from a single sample in a study of blood T cell repertoires in COVID-19. Repertoires were generated with immunoSEQ multiplex PCR, while TCRdb's copy carries only in-frame clones and drops some. Of 100,000 or so clones in the sample, approximately 78% are singletons; the top ten hold approximately 15%. The sequenced sample consisted of peripheral blood. The receptor set was obtained from a woman older than 75 with acute or convalescent COVID-19.

V usage is TRBV2 and J usage is TRBJ1-2, with 7 bases matching TRBD1. J gave up 0 bases and V 7 bases, and 5 bases lay outside the gene matches. The CDR3 contains 14 residues. CDR1 is SNHLY and CDR2 is FYNNEI in the germline V gene. DNA of the CDR3: TGTGCCAGCACCCGAACAGGGGCTAACTATGGCTACACCTTC. It codes for CASTRTGANYGYTF.

This chain joins TRBV5-1 and TRBJ2-7, with TRBD1 matching over 7 bases. The trim removed 1 base at V and 7 bases at J, leaving 14 bases unmatched. Germline V gene data show CDR1 as SGHRS and CDR2 as YFSETQ. CDR3 length equals 16 residues. CDR3 in amino acids: CASSLREDRRAGEQYF. DNA of the CDR3: TGCGCCAGCAGCTTGCGCGAGGACAGGCGGGCAGGGGAGCAGTACTTC.

The chain is built from TRBV7-2 and TRBJ2-1; 13 nucleotides align to TRBD2. Germline CDR1 reads SGHTA; CDR2 reads FQGNSA. The V gene end was trimmed by 0 bases and the J gene end by 15 bases; junction bases not matched to a gene: 11. The CDR3 extends over 16 amino acids. CDR3 DNA sequence: TGTGCCAGCAGCTTAGCGGTCACTAGCGGGAGGGACCGTCGGTTCTTC. Protein product: CASSLAVTSGRDRRFF.

The CDR3 sequence: CASSIVSGHTEAFF. The DNA of the CDR3 is TGTGCCAGTAGTATAGTTTCAGGGCACACTGAAGCTTTCTTT. The V and J genes are TRBV19 and TRBJ1-1, with D perhaps TRBD1 (5 bases). Trimming stripped 1 base from V and 3 bases from J, with 9 bases between. In germline, CDR1 is LNHDA, CDR2 SQIVND (reference sequence). The CDR3 length is 14 residues.

V and J are TRBV9 and TRBJ1-5; D remains ambiguous. Germline values: CDR1 SGDLS, CDR2 YYNGEE. The CDR3 consists of 13 residues. Trimming removed 3 bases at V and 4 bases at J, with 8 bases between. The CDR3 is CASSDGENQPQHF. In DNA, the CDR3 is TGTGCCAGCAGCGACGGTGAGAATCAGCCCCAGCATTTT.

The chain couples TRBV9 to TRBJ1-6, with D unclear. The length of the CDR3 is 14 residues. Trimming pared 4 bases from V and 6 bases from J, leaving 11 bases between. Per germline, CDR1 SGDLS and CDR2 YYNGEE. CDR3 sequence reads: CASSSRAGNSPLHF. CDR3 in DNA: TGTGCCAGCAGCTCCCGGGCGGGTAATTCACCCCTCCACTTT.

The V call is TRBV11-2, the J call TRBJ2-1; a weak D match, TRBD2 (5 bases). The CDR3 has 15 residues. V was clipped by 0 bases and J by 6 bases, with 12 bases between them. In germline, CDR1 is SGHAT, CDR2 FQNNGV. CDR3 region: CASSLDGIPLNEQFF. The CDR3 DNA reads as TGTGCCAGCAGCTTAGACGGGATACCGCTCAATGAGCAGTTCTTC.

A remark on this clone: Relative to the germline gene, one junction end is altered; a read error may explain this. The rearrangement links TRBV19 to TRBJ1-1, with a possible D match to TRBD1 (5 bases). Germline CDR1 reads LNHDA; CDR2 reads SQIVND (reference sequence). The CDR3 is 12 amino acids. The CDR3 DNA reads as TGTGCCAGTAGAAGGGAGGACACTCAAGCTTTCTTT. Protein product: CASRREDTQAFF.

At least ten counts were recorded for this clone. This chain uses TRBV12-3 or TRBV12-4 with TRBJ2-5; D gene uncertain. V was pared by 1 base and J by 4 bases, with 4 bases between. CDR3 length equals 12 residues. This CDR3 reads CASSLVSETQYF. The CDR3 DNA follows: TGTGCCAGCAGTTTAGTCTCAGAGACCCAGTACTTC.

This clone was seen only a few times. This chain uses TRBV7-9 with TRBJ1-4; D unclear. The CDR3 loop spans 13 amino acids. CDR1 and CDR2 from the germline V gene are SEHNR and FQNEAQ (reference sequence). Trimming left V 2 bases short and J 5 bases short, with 6 bases between. The CDR3 is CASSLPQNEKLFF. The CDR3 bases are TGTGCCAGCAGCTTACCCCAAAATGAAAAACTGTTTTTT.

V and J are TRBV25-1 and TRBJ2-1, with TRBD2 as a possible D gene (5 bases). Germline V lookup: CDR1 MGHDK, CDR2 SYGVNS. This CDR3 is 17 amino acids long. The V and J ends lost 2 bases and 0 bases respectively, with 14 bases between them. As DNA, the CDR3 is TGTGCCAGCAGTGAAGGAGGCGGAGCGGACTCCTACAATGAGCAGTTCTTC. It yields the protein CASSEGGGADSYNEQFF.

In its sample, this clone was seen once. This sequence joins TRBV5-1 and TRBJ1-2; 8 bases are shared with TRBD1. Germline values: CDR1 SGHRS, CDR2 YFSETQ. The trim removed 4 bases at V and 5 bases at J, leaving 10 bases unmatched. The CDR3 extends over 15 amino acids. The chain's CDR3 is CASSRTGPREYGYTF. In DNA form, the CDR3 reads TGCGCCAGCAGCAGGACAGGGCCTAGGGAGTATGGCTACACCTTC.

V gene TRBV7-8 combines with J gene TRBJ2-1; TRBD2 agrees at 14 bases. The ends lost 5 bases at V and 0 bases at J; junction bases unmatched: 3. CDR3 length: 17 amino acids. Germline loops: CDR1 SGHVS, CDR2 FQNEAQ. The DNA of the CDR3 is TGTGCCAGCAGCCGACTAGCGGGAGGGGGCTCCTACAATGAGCAGTTCTTC. Translated: CASSRLAGGGSYNEQFF.

The CDR3 nucleotides are TGTGCCAGCAGCCTACGGACAGGGCGATCCCTAGAGGACGAGCAGTACTTC. Its protein product is CASSLRTGRSLEDEQYF. V and J are TRBV7-6 and TRBJ2-7; 8 nucleotides line up with TRBD1. The CDR3 sequence is 17 residues long. V trimming: 5 bases; J trimming: 5 bases; junction bases outside the gene matches: 17. Germline CDR1 SGHVS, CDR2 FNYEAQ. The variable domain in full, completed from reference TRBV7-6 and TRBJ2-7, reads GAGVSQSPRYKVTKRGQDVALRCDPISGHVSLYWYRQALGQGPEFLTYFNYEAQQDKSGLPNDRFSAERPEGSISTLTIQRTEQRDSAMYRCASSLRTGRSLEDEQYFGPGTRLTVT.

Turning to this clone: The same CDR3 also results from other DNA sequences found in this sample. The V and J genes are TRBV24-1 and TRBJ1-5, with 9 bases identical to TRBD1. There are 15 residues in the CDR3. Trimming cost V 4 bases and J 5 bases; bases outside gene matches: 5. CDR1 and CDR2 from the germline V gene are KGHDR and SFDVKD. CDR3 nucleotides: TGTGCCACCAGTGACCCGACAGGGGGAGATCAGCCCCAGCATTTT. It translates to CATSDPTGGDQPQHF.

This clone is a singleton in its sample. The chain is built from TRBV5-6 and TRBJ2-7, with 8 bases fitting TRBD1. This CDR3 contains 15 residues. V was pared by 0 bases and J by 3 bases, with 5 bases of the junction left unmatched. Germline assignment: CDR1 SGHDT and CDR2 YYEEEE. In DNA, the CDR3 is TGTGCCAGCAGCTTGGTGGACAGGGCAGACTACGAGCAGTACTTC. Encoded protein: CASSLVDRADYEQYF.

This chain uses TRBV18 with TRBJ2-1, with TRBD2 matching 11 bases. Looked up from germline, CDR1 is KGHSH and CDR2 is LQKENI. The ends lost 5 bases at V and 8 bases at J; junction bases unmatched: 11. This CDR3 contains 16 residues. The CDR3 here is CASSTIAGGPGDEQFF. CDR3 nucleotides: TGTGCCAGCTCAACCATAGCGGGAGGGCCAGGTGATGAGCAGTTCTTC.

This clone was seen a handful of times. This chain links TRBV18 with TRBJ1-1; D is perhaps TRBD1 (5 bases). The CDR3 covers 16 residues. Germline CDR1 is KGHSH and CDR2 is LQKENI. The germline V and J ends were trimmed by 4 bases and 2 bases, with 17 bases remaining between them. CDR3 protein: CASSLQVRGINTEAFF. CDR3 bases: TGTGCCAGCTCACTGCAAGTCCGGGGGATTAACACTGAAGCTTTCTTT. Based on the CDR3 plus reference TRBV18 and TRBJ1-1, the full variable domain is NAGVMQNPRHLVRRRGQEARLRCSPMKGHSHVYWYRQLPEEGLKFMVYLQKENIIDESGMPKERFSAEFPKEGPSILRIQQVVRGDSAAYFCASSLQVRGINTEAFFGQGTRLTVV.

This clone was counted a single time. The chain combines TRBV28 with TRBJ1-4; 8 bases line up with TRBD1. Germline-derived CDR1 and CDR2 are MDHEN and SYDVKM. After removal of 6 bases from V and 7 bases from J, the junction contained 13 bases not matched to a gene. This CDR3 contains 16 residues. CDR3 bases: TGTGCCAGCAGCCCCGGACAGGGAAATATAGGTGAAAAACTGTTTTTT. Translated, it gives CASSPGQGNIGEKLFF.

The V gene is TRBV5-1, the J gene TRBJ2-7; 9 bases line up with TRBD2. Germline V gene lookup returns CDR1 SGHRS and CDR2 YFSETQ. The CDR3 runs 14 residues. After removal of 3 bases from V and 4 bases from J, the junction contained 5 bases not matched to a gene. CDR3 DNA: TGCGCCAGCAGCTCGATAGCGGGAGCGTACGAGCAGTACTTC. Translating gives CASSSIAGAYEQYF.

The chain combines TRBV7-9 with TRBJ1-2; the match to TRBD1 covers 9 bases. V was clipped by 1 base and J by 0 bases; unmatched bases: 3. CDR1 and CDR2 (germline): SEHNR, FQNEAQ (reference sequence). This CDR3 region has 16 residues. CDR3 bases: TGTGCCAGCAGCTTAGGGACAGGGGTAACTAACTATGGCTACACCTTC. Protein: CASSLGTGVTNYGYTF.

The chain uses TRBV7-9 and TRBJ2-1; possibly TRBD1 for D (6 bases). This CDR3 has 14 residues. CDR1 and CDR2 from the germline V gene are SEHNR and FQNEAQ (reference sequence). Trimming stripped 5 bases from V and 7 bases from J, with 15 bases between. CDR3 nucleotides: TGTGCCAGCAGCGTCACCAGGGGAGTGAATGAGCAGTTCTTC. Translation: CASSVTRGVNEQFF.

This chain uses TRBV5-1 with TRBJ2-6, with unresolved D. The CDR3 extends over 16 amino acids. Trimming pared 4 bases from V and 2 bases from J, leaving 13 bases between. From germline, CDR1 is SGHRS and CDR2 YFSETQ. In nucleotides, the CDR3 is TGCGCCAGCAGCGAACGAGTTTCGGCTGGGGCCAACGTCCTGACTTTC. Translated: CASSERVSAGANVLTF.

The V gene is TRBV19, the J gene TRBJ2-5, with D possibly TRBD2 on 6 matching bases. There are 14 residues in the CDR3. CDR1 and CDR2 (germline): LNHDA, SQIVND (reference sequence). Deletions cut 5 bases from V and 4 bases from J, with 14 bases between. The CDR3 DNA follows: TGTGCCAGTAGTGCCCCCGGGGGTCCAGAGACCCAGTACTTC. It yields the protein CASSAPGGPETQYF.

The gene calls are TRBV29-1 and TRBJ2-3; weak D call: TRBD1 (5 bases). V was trimmed by 3 bases and J by 4 bases, leaving 8 bases between them. CDR1 is SQVTM and CDR2 is ANQGSEA in the germline V gene. The CDR3 has 12 residues. The CDR3: CSVDWGADTQYF. The CDR3 DNA reads as TGCAGCGTTGATTGGGGCGCAGATACGCAGTATTTT.

The V and J genes are TRBV3-1 (or the pseudogene TRBV3-2) and TRBJ1-2; TRBD1 matches at 7 bases. The CDR3 loop spans 16 amino acids. Trimming cost V 0 bases and J 5 bases; bases outside gene matches: 9. Germline V gives CDR1 LGHDT, CDR2 YNNKEL (reference sequence). The CDR3 region is CASSQDRQGVPYGYTF. In DNA form, the CDR3 reads TGTGCCAGCAGCCAAGATCGCCAGGGGGTACCATATGGCTACACCTTC.